This T cell receptor beta chain was identified in a study of shared clonotypes between healthy human individuals. Notes on the study in general: Clonotype sharing across donors was expected to vary with sequencing depth. Relative to clonotypes present in all four donors, those not shared had lower generation probabilities. Memory subsets had estimated richness that was generally smaller than that of naive subsets.

Here immunoSEQ multiplex PCR was the method, and the copy in TCRdb shows in-frame clones only, minus some. Found here are about 2.4 million clones, 93% of them singletons; the top ten hold approximately 0.37%. On this clone itself: Its specificity is not known.

Germline V gene data show CDR1 as LGHNA and CDR2 as YNFKEQ. The V gene end was trimmed by 0 bases and the J gene end by 4 bases; junction bases not matched to a gene: 7. The CDR3 length is 16 residues. The TCR originated in a man aged 18 to 35 in good health. Some clones in this sample may be carry-over from other donors' samples. The chain joins TRBV4-2 to TRBJ2-7, with 9 positions matching TRBD2. The sample comprised naive CD4+ T cells from PBMCs. Subset of the sample: CD45RA+ positively selected. The chain's CDR3 is CASSQDRRTSEYEQYF. CDR3 coding DNA: TGTGCCAGCAGCCAAGATCGGAGGACTAGCGAATACGAGCAGTACTTC.